This T cell receptor beta chain appears in the sequencing data of a study of tumor and adjacent non-tumor tissue in lung cancer. As for the study in general: Patients were aged 31 to 76, around ten men and about five women, stage I to III. Some 3.9 million productive TCRbeta reads were obtained per sample on average.

TCRbeta libraries were built with three rounds of nested PCR, modified from ARM-PCR. In TCRdb, the multiplex PCR reads were re-called with MiXCR into one record per CDR3 protein. The table lists around 210,000 distinct CDR3 sequences, around 70% of them singletons. This clonotype appeared many times. Its antigen is currently unknown. The study's findings and limits: Top 100 clones took a larger repertoire share in normal lung.

No cell sorting was done before RNA was extracted from the tissue. Between August and November 2014, newly diagnosed, chemotherapy-naive lung cancer patients underwent thoracic surgery in China. CDR1 is SGHAT and CDR2 is FQNNGV in the germline V gene. Trimming at V came to 3 bases and at J to 12 bases, leaving 5 bases not matched to a gene. The CDR3 is made up of 14 amino acids. The sequencing input was lung tumor tissue. This chain uses TRBV11-2 with TRBJ2-7; 16 nucleotides line up with TRBD2. The receptor was derived from a man in his sixties with non-small cell lung cancer. In DNA, the CDR3 is TGTGCCAGCAGCTTCGGGACTAGCGGGAGGGTGGTGTACTTC. Translation: CASSFGTSGRVVYF.